This T cell receptor beta chain was recovered during a study of CD8+CD57+ T cells in acquired aplastic anemia. Study-wide points: There were approximately 27 CD8+ CDR3 sequences that occurred in both patients and controls.

Only patients with CD8+CD57+ cell expansion on flow cytometry were chosen for sequencing. No therapy had been given to the patients at the time of blood sampling. Trimming stripped 6 bases from V and 12 bases from J, with 9 bases between. There are 10 residues in the CDR3. The germline CDR1 and CDR2 sequences are SNHLY and FYNNEI. Ten or more counts support this clonotype. The target antigen is unknown. Genomic DNA, serving as template, underwent TCR beta VDJ and CDR3 profiling. TCRdb analysed the reads with MiXCR anew, one entry per CDR3 protein. This table has 150,000 to 160,000 distinct CDR3 sequences, around half appearing once.

The clonotype comes from a human donor with aplastic anemia. The specimen sequenced was sorted CD4+, CD8+, or CD8+CD57+ T cells (not recorded which) from PBMCs. The chain employs TRBV2 and TRBJ2-1, with D hard to call. CDR3 coding DNA: TGTGCCAGCAGGGACCGTGGGCAGTTCTTC. This translates into CASRDRGQFF.